Listed here are 24 T cell receptor beta chains from one sample, sequenced in a study of cytomegalovirus exposure and HLA in healthy donors. In the PCR, 60 Vbeta and 13 Jbeta primers were used. The assay was immunoSEQ multiplex PCR, and TCRdb's table has in-frame clones only and misses some. The table lists 110,000 to 150,000 clones, roughly 10% of them singletons. The sample was PBMCs. The source is a male donor in good health and CMV-seronegative.

In its sample, this clone was seen a few times. The rearrangement joins TRBV14 to TRBJ1-5, with 7 bases matching TRBD1. The germline CDR1 and CDR2 sequences are SGHDN and FVKESK. The CDR3 has 19 residues. The V segment lost 6 bases and the J segment 0 bases; nucleotides outside the gene matches: 17. In nucleotides, the CDR3 is TGTGCCAGCAGTAGATCCTACAGGGGATTGCTCTTTAGCAATCAGCCCCAGCATTTT. Protein sequence: CASSRSYRGLLFSNQPQHF. The whole variable domain, remainder taken from reference TRBV14 and TRBJ1-5, is EAGVTQFPSHSVIEKGQTVTLRCDPISGHDNLYWYRRVMGKEIKFLLHFVKESKQDESGMPNNRFLAERTGGTYSTLKVQPAELEDSGVYFCASSRSYRGLLFSNQPQHFGDGTRLSIL.

The chain carries TRBV6-5 and TRBJ1-2; TRBD1 agrees at 8 bases. V lost 0 bases and J lost 8; bases outside the gene matches: 5. CDR1 is MNHEY and CDR2 is SVGAGI in the germline V gene. The CDR3 loop spans 14 amino acids. CDR3 amino acids: CASSYSDRVWGYTF. DNA of the CDR3: TGTGCCAGCAGTTACTCGGACAGGGTTTGGGGCTACACCTTC.

The rearrangement links TRBV7-9 to TRBJ2-7; 9 bases align to TRBD1. There are 15 residues in the CDR3. The germline V gene encodes CDR1 SEHNR and CDR2 FQNEAQ (reference sequence). V was clipped by 6 bases and J by 0 bases; unmatched bases: 6. The CDR3, as DNA: TGTGCCAGCAGTCCGGGACAGGGAGTCTCCTACGAGCAGTACTTC. This translates into CASSPGQGVSYEQYF.

In this sample, this clone turned up a few times. This chain joins TRBV7-9 and TRBJ2-5, with D possibly being TRBD1 (5 bases). The CDR3 runs 16 residues. The V gene's germline CDR1 is SEHNR and CDR2 FQNEAQ (reference sequence). Trimming pared 2 bases from V and 2 bases from J, leaving 15 bases between. As DNA, the CDR3 is TGTGCCAGCAGCTTATTTACAGGATCCTCACAAGAGACCCAGTACTTC. Translating gives CASSLFTGSSQETQYF.

This chain links TRBV27 with TRBJ2-5; the D gene is possibly TRBD2 (5 bases). V shed 1 base and J shed 2 bases, with 8 bases lying between them. CDR1 and CDR2 (germline): MNHEY, SMNVEV (reference sequence). This CDR3 is 14 amino acids long. CDR3 nucleotide sequence: TGTGCCAGCAGTTTATACGGCGGGCAAGAGACCCAGTACTTC. Protein: CASSLYGGQETQYF.

The sample holds a few counts of this clone. The junction departs from the called germline gene at one end, perhaps through a read error. The V and J genes are TRBV7-9 and TRBJ1-1; D gene ambiguous. The CDR3 runs 16 residues. CDR1 and CDR2 from the germline V gene are SEHNR and FQNEAQ (reference sequence). This CDR3 reads CASSPTGGGGNAEAFF. The CDR3 DNA follows: TGTGCCAGCAGCCCCACCGGAGGCGGAGGGAACGCTGAAGCTTTCTTT.

The genes are TRBV5-6 and TRBJ2-2; weak D call: TRBD1 (5 bases). Germline lookup yields CDR1 SGHDT and CDR2 YYEEEE. This CDR3 has 18 residues. The V end was cut by 0 bases, the J end by 8 bases, with 23 bases between. CDR3 in amino acids: CASSLGVGRIQGSGELFF. As DNA, the CDR3 is TGTGCCAGCAGCTTGGGGGTCGGGCGGATCCAGGGATCAGGGGAGCTGTTTTTT.

This clone was seen a few times. The chain recombines TRBV5-1 with TRBJ1-4, with 11 bases that match TRBD1. Germline CDR1 reads SGHRS; CDR2 reads YFSETQ. CDR3 length: 15 amino acids. V shed 4 bases and J 6 bases; nucleotides not matched to a gene: 5. The CDR3 DNA reads as TGCGCCAGCAGCCGGGCGGGACAGGGGGATGAAAAACTGTTTTTT. It encodes CASSRAGQGDEKLFF.

This clone was counted a few times. As DNA, the CDR3 is TGTGCCAGCAGCTTAGGGGGGGTCCTCCGATACAATGAGCAGTTCTTC. This codes for CASSLGGVLRYNEQFF. The V call is TRBV7-6, the J call TRBJ2-1; possible D gene TRBD2, 6 bases. CDR1 and CDR2 (germline): SGHVS, FNYEAQ. V lost 1 base and J 4 bases, leaving 14 bases between the germline ends. CDR3 length: 16 residues.

The chain couples TRBV29-1 to TRBJ2-7, with a possible D match to TRBD1 (5 bases). From germline, CDR1 is SQVTM and CDR2 ANQGSEA. The V end was cut by 4 bases, the J end by 0 bases, with 7 bases between. There are 12 residues in the CDR3. The CDR3 loop reads CSVVTVSYEQYF. CDR3 DNA sequence: TGCAGCGTTGTGACAGTCTCCTACGAGCAGTACTTC.

Only a few counts were recorded for this clone. The gene calls are TRBV2 and TRBJ2-2; TRBD1 aligns across 9 bases. The V and J ends lost 6 bases and 1 base, in that order; junction bases with no gene match: 9. CDR3 length: 17 amino acids. Germline values: CDR1 SNHLY, CDR2 FYNNEI. CDR3 bases: TGTGCCAGCAGATGGGACAGGGTAGGAGTGAACACCGGGGAGCTGTTTTTT. It yields the protein CASRWDRVGVNTGELFF. Full variable domain (missing parts from reference TRBV2 and TRBJ2-2): EPEVTQTPSHQVTQMGQEVILRCVPISNHLYFYWYRQILGQKVEFLVSFYNNEISEKSEIFDDQFSVERPDGSNFTLKIRSTKLEDSAMYFCASRWDRVGVNTGELFFGEGSRLTVL.

The rearrangement uses TRBV5-1 and TRBJ2-5; the D gene is possibly TRBD2 (6 bases). Germline CDR1 reads SGHRS; CDR2 reads YFSETQ. The CDR3 runs to 15 residues. V gave up 4 bases and J gave up 4 bases, with 17 bases separating them. The CDR3 coding sequence is TGCGCCAGCAGCACTGGAGGGACCCGGAGAGAGACCCAGTACTTC. Its translation is CASSTGGTRRETQYF.

V gene TRBV27 combines with J gene TRBJ1-5; TRBD1 matches 9 bases. Germline CDR1 MNHEY, CDR2 SMNVEV (reference sequence). V shed 4 bases and J 1 base; nucleotides not matched to a gene: 2. The CDR3 loop spans 15 amino acids. The CDR3 loop is CASSSGTGSNQPQHF. The CDR3 nucleotides read TGTGCCAGCAGTTCCGGGACAGGGAGCAATCAGCCCCAGCATTTT.

The V call is TRBV7-3, the J call TRBJ2-2; TRBD2 is a possible D gene (6 bases). Trimming stripped 3 bases from V and 2 bases from J, with 10 bases between. The germline CDR1 and CDR2 sequences are SGHTA and FQGTGA. This CDR3 has 15 residues. The CDR3 region has the DNA TGTGCCAGCAGCTTCCTGGGACTTAACACCGGGGAGCTGTTTTTT. This encodes CASSFLGLNTGELFF.

This clone was counted a few times. V is TRBV4-2 and J is TRBJ2-7; TRBD1 might be the D (5 bases). CDR3 length: 16 residues. Germline CDR1 and CDR2: LGHNA and YNFKEQ. V lost 0 bases and J lost 4, with 16 bases in between. CDR3 sequence reads: CASSQDGEGAYYEQYF. DNA for the CDR3: TGTGCCAGCAGCCAAGATGGGGAAGGGGCCTATTACGAGCAGTACTTC.

This clone was counted only a few times. The chain carries TRBV2 and TRBJ2-5, with 11 bases aligning to TRBD2. Germline CDR1 is SNHLY and CDR2 is FYNNEI. CDR3 length: 14 amino acids. With 4 bases clipped from V and 3 bases from J, the junction kept 1 base outside the gene matches. CDR3 region: CASSGLAGKETQYF. In nucleotides, the CDR3 is TGTGCCAGCAGTGGACTAGCGGGGAAAGAGACCCAGTACTTC.

This sequence joins TRBV29-1 and TRBJ1-4, with D possibly being TRBD1 (6 bases). CDR1 SQVTM and CDR2 ANQGSEA come from the germline V gene. This CDR3 is built from 13 residues. Between the trimmed V and J ends, which lost 7 bases and 4 bases, there was a span of 13 bases. The CDR3 nucleotides are TGCAGCGCCATTGACAGGTATAATGAAAAACTGTTTTTT. Translation gives CSAIDRYNEKLFF.

This clone was seen only a few times. This chain links TRBV11-1 with TRBJ2-7; 9 nucleotides agree with TRBD2. Germline CDR1 is SGHAT and CDR2 is FQDESV (reference sequence). The V segment lost 7 bases and the J segment 0 bases; nucleotides outside the gene matches: 1. This CDR3 has 13 amino acids. The CDR3 coding sequence is TGTGCCAGCAATAGCGGGAGCTCCTACGAGCAGTACTTC. Amino acids: CASNSGSSYEQYF.

The rearrangement links TRBV7-9 to TRBJ2-2; TRBD2 might be the D (6 bases). Germline-derived CDR1 and CDR2 are SEHNR and FQNEAQ (reference sequence). The CDR3 extends over 15 amino acids. Trimming cost V 1 base and J 3 bases, with 9 bases left between them. This CDR3 is CASSLVLAHTGELFF. The DNA for the CDR3 is TGTGCCAGCAGCTTAGTTCTAGCGCACACCGGGGAGCTGTTTTTT.

The J gene is TRBJ2-5, the V gene TRBV5-1; tentatively, D is TRBD2 (6 bases). This CDR3 is built from 16 residues. In germline, CDR1 is SGHRS, CDR2 YFSETQ. The V end lost 4 bases, the J end lost 2 bases, and 18 bases lay between the germline ends. The CDR3 DNA reads as TGCGCCAGCAGCCCCGGGATAGCGGAGAGTCAAGAGACCCAGTACTTC. Its protein product is CASSPGIAESQETQYF.

This chain connects TRBV6-5 to TRBJ2-2; 7 bases align to TRBD2. The CDR3 sequence is 14 residues long. Per germline, CDR1 MNHEY and CDR2 SVGAGI. The V gene end was trimmed by 8 bases and the J gene end by 6 bases; junction bases not matched to a gene: 9. In DNA, the CDR3 is TGTGCCAGCGGGACCGGGACTATCGCCGGGGAGCTGTTTTTT. It specifies CASGTGTIAGELFF.

This clone was found a few times. The chain links TRBV27 to TRBJ2-7, with TRBD1 matching 8 bases. CDR1 is MNHEY and CDR2 is SMNVEV in the germline V gene (reference sequence). CDR3 length equals 14 residues. Losses at the gene ends were 3 bases for V and 6 bases for J; bases not matched to a gene: 7. This CDR3 is CASSLGTGHSEQYF. The CDR3 DNA follows: TGTGCCAGCAGTTTGGGGACAGGTCATAGCGAGCAGTACTTC.

This chain connects TRBV2 to TRBJ2-7, with a weak D call TRBD1 (6 bases). V was clipped by 2 bases and J by 2 bases, with 13 bases between them. The CDR3 is 15 residues long. Germline lookup yields CDR1 SNHLY and CDR2 FYNNEI. CDR3 bases: TGTGCCAGCAGTGAACGTCAGGGGTGGGCCTACGAGCAGTACTTC. Its translation is CASSERQGWAYEQYF.

The chain couples TRBV9 to TRBJ1-1, with 8 nucleotides matching TRBD1. Unmatched junction bases numbered 7, after V lost 6 bases and J lost 3 bases. CDR1 and CDR2 from the germline V gene are SGDLS and YYNGEE. CDR3 size: 14 residues. CDR3 residues: CASNRQGWDTEAFF. CDR3 nucleotides: TGTGCCAGCAACCGACAGGGGTGGGACACTGAAGCTTTCTTT.